One and the same sample provided the 14 T cell receptor beta chains below, sequenced in a study of cytomegalovirus exposure and HLA in healthy donors. PCR involved 60 Vbeta and 13 Jbeta primers. Using immunoSEQ multiplex PCR, the repertoire was profiled, and TCRdb retains in-frame clones only, with some absent. The sample carries around 200,000 clones, around 83% recorded once. What was sequenced was PBMCs. All receptors come from a woman aged 50 to 60 in good health and CMV-seropositive.

The chain is built from TRBV7-8 and TRBJ1-2; tentatively, D is TRBD1 (5 bases). Between the trimmed V and J ends, which lost 2 bases and 4 bases, there was a span of 11 bases. The CDR3 runs 14 residues. The germline V gene encodes CDR1 SGHVS and CDR2 FQNEAQ. This CDR3 is CASSLWGSPYGYTF. CDR3 DNA sequence: TGTGCCAGCAGCTTATGGGGCAGTCCCTATGGCTACACCTTC.

To note about this clone: Other DNA sequences of this sample code for an identical CDR3. The chain couples TRBV29-1 to TRBJ1-5; TRBD1 is a possible D gene (6 bases). CDR3 length: 12 residues. Trimming took off 6 bases at V and 7 bases at J, with 13 bases between the two ends. Germline V CDR1 and CDR2: SQVTM, ANQGSEA. The CDR3, as DNA: TGCAGCGTCGGCACAGGGAACCAGCCCCAGCATTTT. Translation gives CSVGTGNQPQHF.

The rearrangement joins TRBV7-2 to TRBJ2-7; possibly TRBD1 for D (6 bases). This CDR3 region has 14 residues. From germline, CDR1 is SGHTA and CDR2 FQGNSA. V was trimmed by 0 bases and J by 6 bases, leaving 12 bases between them. The CDR3 spells CASSLAKGQFEQYF. The CDR3 DNA is TGTGCCAGCAGCTTAGCTAAAGGACAGTTCGAGCAGTACTTC.

The table lists this clone with a few counts. J is TRBJ1-1 and V is TRBV5-6, with no clear D. Germline values: CDR1 SGHDT, CDR2 YYEEEE. V dropped 1 base and J dropped 6 bases, with 10 bases sitting between them. The CDR3 has 13 amino acids. This chain's CDR3 is CASSLWSKPEAFF. In DNA, the CDR3 is TGTGCCAGCAGCTTGTGGTCAAAGCCTGAAGCTTTCTTT.

This rearrangement joins TRBV19 to TRBJ2-1, with D maybe TRBD2 (7 bases). The CDR3 loop spans 14 amino acids. Germline CDR1 and CDR2: LNHDA and SQIVND (reference sequence). V was clipped by 7 bases and J by 8 bases, with 18 bases between them. The CDR3, as DNA: TGTGCCAGTACCTTTTCTTGGGGGGGCTATGAGCAGTTCTTC. Amino acid sequence: CASTFSWGGYEQFF.

Concerning this clone: The sample holds other DNA sequences that translate to the same CDR3. The CDR3 region is CASSEVGGRQPQHF. The CDR3 DNA reads TGTGCCAGCAGTGAGGTCGGGGGAAGGCAGCCCCAGCATTTT. The J gene is TRBJ1-5, the V gene TRBV6-1; maybe TRBD1 (5 bases). From germline, CDR1 is MNHNS and CDR2 SASEGT. CDR3 length: 14 amino acids. V lost 3 bases, J lost 7 bases, and 13 bases lay in between.

This clone was observed a few times. The rearrangement uses TRBV11-2 and TRBJ1-2; no firm D call. CDR3 size: 15 residues. The germline gives CDR1 SGHAT, CDR2 FQNNGV. Trimming removed 0 bases from V and 6 bases from J, with 14 bases in between. CDR3 amino acids: CASSLDRRLMDGYTF. The DNA for the CDR3 is TGTGCCAGCAGCTTAGATCGGAGGTTAATGGATGGCTACACCTTC. Full variable domain (remainder filled in from reference TRBV11-2 and TRBJ1-2): EAGVAQSPRYKIIEKRQSVAFWCNPISGHATLYWYQQILGQGPKLLIQFQNNGVVDDSQLPKDRFSAERLKGVDSTLKIQPAKLEDSAVYLCASSLDRRLMDGYTFGSGTRLTVV.

The rearrangement uses TRBV5-5 and TRBJ1-2, with D unclear. V gave up 4 bases and J gave up 3 bases, with 13 bases separating them. Germline V gene sequence: CDR1 SGHKS, CDR2 YYEKEE (reference sequence). The CDR3 runs 14 residues. DNA for the CDR3: TGTGCCAGCAGCCAAATAACCACTCACTATGGCTACACCTTC. Its protein is CASSQITTHYGYTF.

A remark on this clone: An end of the junction does not agree with germline; a read error may underlie this. Other nucleotide sequences from this sample produce the same CDR3. The V and J genes are TRBV2 and TRBJ1-1; no clear D. The CDR3 is 12 amino acids. Germline V gene lookup returns CDR1 SNHLY and CDR2 FYNNEI. This chain's CDR3 is CASSVVNTEAFF. The DNA for the CDR3 is TGCGCCAGCAGTGTAGTGAACACTGAAGCTTTCTTT. Full variable domain (remainder filled in from reference TRBV2 and TRBJ1-1): EPEVTQTPSHQVTQMGQEVILRCVPISNHLYFYWYRQILGQKVEFLVSFYNNEISEKSEIFDDQFSVERPDGSNFTLKIRSTKLEDSAMYFCASSVVNTEAFFGQGTRLTVV.

The chain has TRBV7-3 and TRBJ2-5; 8 bases line up with TRBD2. V lost 5 bases, J lost 4 bases, and 9 bases stayed unmatched. From germline, CDR1 is SGHTA and CDR2 FQGTGA. This CDR3 has 15 residues. The CDR3 DNA is TGTGCCAGCAGCCAAAACGGGGGGGCTCGAGAGACCCAGTACTTC. Its translation: CASSQNGGARETQYF.

The gene calls are TRBV19 and TRBJ1-5; D is possibly TRBD1 (6 bases). Looked up from germline, CDR1 is LNHDA and CDR2 is SQIVND (reference sequence). Trimming left V 3 bases short and J 2 bases short, with 8 bases between. This CDR3 has 14 residues. The CDR3 bases are TGTGCCAGTAGTATCCGACAGGGCAATCAGCCCCAGCATTTT. Amino acids: CASSIRQGNQPQHF.

This chain connects TRBV5-4 to TRBJ2-5; 8 positions match TRBD2. The junction had 5 bases not matched to a gene; V was cut back by 0 bases and J by 4 bases. CDR1 and CDR2 from the germline V gene are SGHNT and YYREEE (reference sequence). This CDR3 contains 15 residues. The DNA of the CDR3 is TGTGCCAGCAGCTTGGCGGGGGGGCCGGTAGAGACCCAGTACTTC. It encodes CASSLAGGPVETQYF.

The CDR3 nucleotides are TGTGCCAGCAGCTTGGGACTCAATTCACCCCTCCACTTT. This translates into CASSLGLNSPLHF. V and J are TRBV7-6 and TRBJ1-6, with D perhaps TRBD1 (5 bases). The CDR3 is made up of 13 amino acids. Per the germline V gene, CDR1 is SGHVS and CDR2 is FNYEAQ. V was trimmed by 3 bases and J by 7 bases, leaving 7 bases between them.

The chain has TRBV30 and TRBJ2-7; 10 bases are a match to TRBD2. From germline, CDR1 is GTSNPN and CDR2 SVGIG (reference sequence). The ends lost 3 bases at V and 4 bases at J; junction bases unmatched: 12. This CDR3 has 16 residues. CDR3 in amino acids: CAWSQPWELAGYEQYF. The CDR3, as DNA: TGTGCCTGGAGCCAACCTTGGGAACTAGCGGGATACGAGCAGTACTTC.